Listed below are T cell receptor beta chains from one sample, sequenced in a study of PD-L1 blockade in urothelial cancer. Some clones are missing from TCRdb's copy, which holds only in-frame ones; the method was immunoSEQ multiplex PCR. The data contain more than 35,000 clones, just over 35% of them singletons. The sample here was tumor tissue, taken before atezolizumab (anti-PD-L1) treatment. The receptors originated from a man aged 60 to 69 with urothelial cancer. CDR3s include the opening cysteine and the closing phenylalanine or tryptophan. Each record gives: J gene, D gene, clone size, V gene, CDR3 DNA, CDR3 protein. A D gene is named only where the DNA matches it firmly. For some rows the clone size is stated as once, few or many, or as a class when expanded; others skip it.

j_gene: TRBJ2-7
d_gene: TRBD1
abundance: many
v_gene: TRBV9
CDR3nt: TGTGCCAGCAGCCCTAGGGGAGGGACAGGGATTTACGAGCAGTACTTC
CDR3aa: CASSPRGGTGIYEQYF

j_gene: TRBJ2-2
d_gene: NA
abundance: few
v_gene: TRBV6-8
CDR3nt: TGTGCCAGCAGGGATCCGGGATTATTCACCGGGGAGCTGTTTTTT
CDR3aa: CASRDPGLFTGELFF

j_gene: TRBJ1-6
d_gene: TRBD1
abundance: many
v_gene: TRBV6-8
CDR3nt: TGTGCCAGCAGTGACCAGGACAGGGGTTCACCCCTCCACTTT
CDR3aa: CASSDQDRGSPLHF

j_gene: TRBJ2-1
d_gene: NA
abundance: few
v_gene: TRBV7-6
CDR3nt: TGTGCCAGCAGCTTAGGTCGGGGGGCGGGGAAAAATGAGCAGTTCTTC
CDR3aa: CASSLGRGAGKNEQFF

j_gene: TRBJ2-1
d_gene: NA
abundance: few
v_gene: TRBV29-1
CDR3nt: TGCAGCGTTAGGCCGGGAAGCCTTGAGCAGTTCTTC
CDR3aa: CSVRPGSLEQFF

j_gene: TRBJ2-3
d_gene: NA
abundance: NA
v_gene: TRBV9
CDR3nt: TGTGCCAGCAGCACCCCCGCAGGGGGACTAACAGATACGCAGTATTTT
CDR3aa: CASSTPAGGLTDTQYF

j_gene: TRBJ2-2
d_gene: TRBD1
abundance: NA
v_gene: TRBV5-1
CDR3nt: TGCGTCAGCAGCGACAGGGGGCGGACCGGGGAGCTGTTTTTT
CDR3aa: CVSSDRGRTGELFF

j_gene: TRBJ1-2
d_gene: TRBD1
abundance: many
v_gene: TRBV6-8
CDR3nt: TGTGCCAGCAGGACAGGGCAGAGGTATGGCTACACCTTC
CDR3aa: CASRTGQRYGYTF

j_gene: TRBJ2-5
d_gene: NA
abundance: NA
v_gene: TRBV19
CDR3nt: TGTGCCAGTAGTAGGTCAGAGACCCAGTACTTC
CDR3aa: CASSRSETQYF

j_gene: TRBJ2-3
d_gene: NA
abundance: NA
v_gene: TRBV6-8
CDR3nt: TGTGCCAGCAGTGATTTGGCGGATAGCACAGATACGCAGTATTTT
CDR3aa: CASSDLADSTDTQYF

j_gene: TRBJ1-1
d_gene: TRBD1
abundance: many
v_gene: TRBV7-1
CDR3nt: TGTGCCAGCAGCTTAAGCGTTGGACAGGTTAACACTGAAGCTTTCTTT
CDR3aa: CASSLSVGQVNTEAFF

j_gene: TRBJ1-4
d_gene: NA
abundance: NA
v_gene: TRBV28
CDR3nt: TGTGCCAGCAGTTTAAGCTCGAGACCTACTGAAAAACTGTTTTTT
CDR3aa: CASSLSSRPTEKLFF

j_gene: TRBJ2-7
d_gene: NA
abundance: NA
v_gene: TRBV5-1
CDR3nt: TGCGCCAGCAGCTTGGGGCTCCAGCGGACCTACGAGCAGTACTTC
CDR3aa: CASSLGLQRTYEQYF

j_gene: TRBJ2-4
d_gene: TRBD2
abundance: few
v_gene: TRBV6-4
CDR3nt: TGTGCCATCAGTGAGTCGCTAGCGGGGGCGAACATTCAGTACTTC
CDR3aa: CAISESLAGANIQYF

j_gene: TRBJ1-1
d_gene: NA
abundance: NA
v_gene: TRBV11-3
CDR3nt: TGTGCCAGCGGAGTTAGGTCAGAGAACACTGAAGCTTTCTTT
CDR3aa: CASGVRSENTEAFF

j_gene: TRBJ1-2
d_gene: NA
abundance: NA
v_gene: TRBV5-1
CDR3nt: TGCGCCAGCAGCTTGGAAGGCAGGGAGGGTGGCTACACCTTC
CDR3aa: CASSLEGREGGYTF

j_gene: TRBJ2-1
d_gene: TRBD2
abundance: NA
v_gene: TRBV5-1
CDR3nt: TGCGCCAGCAGCTCCGGGACTAGCGGATACAATGAGCAGTTCTTC
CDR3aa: CASSSGTSGYNEQFF

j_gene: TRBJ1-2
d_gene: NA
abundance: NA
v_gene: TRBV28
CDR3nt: TGTGCCAGCAGTTCATCAAACCCAAATCACTATGGCTACACCTTC
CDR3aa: CASSSSNPNHYGYTF

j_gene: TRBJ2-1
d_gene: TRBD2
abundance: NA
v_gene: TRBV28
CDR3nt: TGTGCCAGCAGTTCGTCGACTAGCGGCATGGATGAGCAGTTCTTC
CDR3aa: CASSSSTSGMDEQFF

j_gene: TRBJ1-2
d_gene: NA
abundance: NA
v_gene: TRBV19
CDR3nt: TGTGCCAGCGCAGACATCTATGGCTACACCTTC
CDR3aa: CASADIYGYTF

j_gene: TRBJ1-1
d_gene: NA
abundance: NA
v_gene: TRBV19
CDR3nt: TGTGCCAGTAGTATGGGCAAACTGGGGGGTACTGAAGCTTTCTTT
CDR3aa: CASSMGKLGGTEAFF

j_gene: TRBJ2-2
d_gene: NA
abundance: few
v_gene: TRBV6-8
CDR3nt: TGTGCCAGCAGGTCCGACCGGAACGGGGAGCTGTTTTTT
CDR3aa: CASRSDRNGELFF

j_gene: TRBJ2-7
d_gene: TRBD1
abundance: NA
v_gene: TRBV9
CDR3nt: TGTGCCAGCAGCGCCGGGTGGAGGACAGGGGCCTACGAGCAGTACTTC
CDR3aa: CASSAGWRTGAYEQYF

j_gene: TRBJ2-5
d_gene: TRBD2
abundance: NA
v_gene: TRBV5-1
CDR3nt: TGCGCCAGCAGCTCCAGAAGATTCGGGACTAGCGGCCAGGAGACCCAGTACTTC
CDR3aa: CASSSRRFGTSGQETQYF

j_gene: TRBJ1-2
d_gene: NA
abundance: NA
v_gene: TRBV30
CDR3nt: TGTGCCTGGACGGACCTAACCTTTTGGGGCTACACCTTC
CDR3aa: CAWTDLTFWGYTF

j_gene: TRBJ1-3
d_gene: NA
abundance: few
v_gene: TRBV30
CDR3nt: TGTGCCTGGAGTGTACTTTCTGGAAACACCATATATTTT
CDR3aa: CAWSVLSGNTIYF

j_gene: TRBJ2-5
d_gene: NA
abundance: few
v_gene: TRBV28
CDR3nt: TGTGCCAGCAGTTTCGGGTACCAAGAGACCCAGTACTTC
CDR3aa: CASSFGYQETQYF

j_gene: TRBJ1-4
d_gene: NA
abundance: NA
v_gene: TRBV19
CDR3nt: TGTGCCAGTAGTATTGGCCAACCAAGTGAAAAACTGTTTTTT
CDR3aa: CASSIGQPSEKLFF

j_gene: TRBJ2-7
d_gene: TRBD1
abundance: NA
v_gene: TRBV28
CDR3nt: TGTGCCAGCAGTGGCGGACCCGGGACAGGGAATTACGAGCAGTACTTC
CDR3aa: CASSGGPGTGNYEQYF

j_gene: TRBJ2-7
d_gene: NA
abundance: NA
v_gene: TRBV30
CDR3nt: TGTGCCTGGAGTGTACAGAGGGTTGGCGAGCAGTACTTC
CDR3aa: CAWSVQRVGEQYF

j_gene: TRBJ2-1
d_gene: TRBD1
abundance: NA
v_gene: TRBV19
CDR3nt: TGTGCCAGTAGAATGGGACAGAACTCCTACAATGAGCAGTTCTTC
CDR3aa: CASRMGQNSYNEQFF

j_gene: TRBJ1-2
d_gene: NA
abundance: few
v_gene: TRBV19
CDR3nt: TGTGCCAGTAGCGCTATTGACAGTAACTATGGCTACACCTTC
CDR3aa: CASSAIDSNYGYTF

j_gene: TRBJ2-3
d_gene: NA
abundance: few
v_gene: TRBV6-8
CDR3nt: TGTGCCAGCAGTTCCGCGAAAATGGGAGACGCGGATACGCAGTATTTT
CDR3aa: CASSSAKMGDADTQYF

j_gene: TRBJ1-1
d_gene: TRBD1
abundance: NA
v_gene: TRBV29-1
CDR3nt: TGCAGCGTCTCCCCACAGGGGGCGGACACTGAAGCTTTCTTT
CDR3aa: CSVSPQGADTEAFF

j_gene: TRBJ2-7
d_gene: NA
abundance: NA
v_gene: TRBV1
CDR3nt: TGCGCCAGCAGCCAAGTGCTCGGACTAGACACCTACGAGCAGTACTTC
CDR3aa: CASSQVLGLDTYEQYF

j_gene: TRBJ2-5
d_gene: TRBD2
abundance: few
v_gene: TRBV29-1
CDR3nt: TGCAGCATTGAAGGCACCGGGACTAGCCCAGAGACCCAGTACTTC
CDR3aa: CSIEGTGTSPETQYF

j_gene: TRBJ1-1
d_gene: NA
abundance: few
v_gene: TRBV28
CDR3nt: TGTGCCAGCATGGGCGCCGGACTCATGAACACTGAAGCTTTCTTT
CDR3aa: CASMGAGLMNTEAFF

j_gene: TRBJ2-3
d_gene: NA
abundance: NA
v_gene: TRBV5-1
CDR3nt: TGCGCCAGCAGCTTCGATATGAGCGGGCCCCATACGCAGTATTTT
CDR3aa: CASSFDMSGPHTQYF

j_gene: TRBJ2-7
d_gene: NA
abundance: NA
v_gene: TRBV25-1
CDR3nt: TGTGCCAGCAGTGCCCGCCCAGGGGCCACTCACTACGAGCAGTACTTC
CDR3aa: CASSARPGATHYEQYF

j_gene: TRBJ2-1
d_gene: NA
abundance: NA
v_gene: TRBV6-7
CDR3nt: TGTGCCAGCATCGAGGCCCCCTACAATGAGCAGTTCTTC
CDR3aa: CASIEAPYNEQFF